The 4 T cell receptor beta chains below come from one sample, sequenced in a study of early stage breast cancer tumors. This table comes from immunoSEQ multiplex PCR, and its TCRdb copy is limited to in-frame clones, with some not included. The sample lists approximately 2,000 clones; roughly two thirds were seen once. Sequenced material: normal breast tissue next to the tumor. These receptor sequences come from a person aged 40 to 49 with breast cancer.

The chain joins TRBV15 to TRBJ2-5; D gene unclear. The CDR3 is 16 residues long. Germline CDR1 and CDR2: LNHNV and YYDKDF (reference sequence). The V end lost 1 base, the J end lost 1 base, and 13 bases lay between the germline ends. The CDR3 coding sequence is TGTGCCACCAGCAGAGCCCTTACAGTTTTCCAAGAGACCCAGTACTTC. Its translation is CATSRALTVFQETQYF. The full variable domain, rest sourced from reference TRBV15 and TRBJ2-5, is DAMVIQNPRYQVTQFGKPVTLSCSQTLNHNVMYWYQQKSSQAPKLLFHYYDKDFNNEADTPDNFQSRRPNTSFCFLDIRSPGLGDTAMYLCATSRALTVFQETQYFGPGTRLLVL.

V usage is TRBV7-8 and J usage is TRBJ2-1; no reliable D call. Germline CDR1 reads SGHVS; CDR2 reads FQNEAQ. V was cut by 0 bases and J by 8 bases, with 11 bases left in between. This CDR3 spans 14 amino acids. The CDR3 is CASSLAVVTYEQFF. The CDR3 DNA reads TGTGCCAGCAGCTTAGCGGTCGTAACGTATGAGCAGTTCTTC.

This sequence joins TRBV7-8 and TRBJ2-3, with D maybe TRBD2 (6 bases). CDR1 and CDR2 from the germline V gene are SGHVS and FQNEAQ. Trimming removed 5 bases from V and 2 bases from J, with 11 bases in between. This CDR3 contains 14 residues. CDR3 bases: TGTGCCAGCAGCCCCGGGACTTCCACAGATACGCAGTATTTT. Translating it yields CASSPGTSTDTQYF.

Comment on this clone: Its ends do not fully match the called genes, so a read error is possible. The chain employs TRBV28 and TRBJ1-5; 8 bases match TRBD1. The germline V gene has CDR1 MDHEN and CDR2 SYDVKM. This CDR3 is 15 amino acids long. The CDR3 nucleotides are TGTGCCAGCAGTTACCTGGACAGGGTTAACGAGGGGGTAGCGTTT. This translates into CASSYLDRVNEGVAF.